Described below is a single T cell receptor beta chain sequence and its context. Its matching antigen is unknown. The junction departs from the called germline gene at one end, perhaps through a read error. Investigators took about 9.2 milliliters of peripheral blood from every donor. CDR3 length equals 18 residues. CDR1 LNHNV and CDR2 YYDKDF come from the germline V gene (reference sequence). The data originate from a study of blood T cells in healthy people across ages. Study results and limitations: Unsorted PBMCs blocked a conclusive comparison of naive and antigen-experienced cells.

Together with a sample-barcoded 5' primer, a J-beta primer mix was included in a second PCR lasting roughly 7 to 11 cycles. A tag from a template-switch adaptor with 12 random nucleotides marked each cDNA molecule. One entry per CDR3 protein, called by TCRdb with MiXCR from the 5' RACE reads. This table holds approximately 800,000 distinct CDR3 sequences, more than 55% found once. Sequencing used blood. The TCR originated in a man aged 40-50 years in good health. V gene TRBV15 combines with J gene TRBJ2-1; a possible D gene is TRBD1 (6 bases). CDR3 bases: TGTGCCACCAGCAGAGATCGTCGGGGACAACCCGGAGGTGGTGAGCGGTTCTTC. This encodes CATSRDRRGQPGGGERFF.